These 30 T cell receptor beta chains were sequenced from one sample in a study of neurological immune-mediated disorders. TCRdb independently ran MiXCR on the 5' RACE reads; one entry per CDR3 protein. The table includes 95,000 to 110,000 distinct CDR3 sequences, approximately 10% detected once. Specified time point: longitudinal time-point 3. Source material: PBMCs. The receptor source for this set is a female donor with HTLV-1-associated myelopathy (HAM/TSP).

This clonotype was counted at least ten times. The V gene is TRBV20-1, the J gene TRBJ2-3; 7 nucleotides match TRBD1. CDR1 is DFQATT, CDR2 SNEGSKA, per germline (reference sequence). With V trimmed by 6 bases and J by 1 base, 4 bases remained unmatched. The CDR3 is 13 residues long. The CDR3 DNA is TGCAGTGCGAGGGGGCAACGCACAGATACGCAGTATTTT. It codes for CSARGQRTDTQYF.

This clonotype was observed many times. V usage is TRBV10-3 and J usage is TRBJ2-7; D remains ambiguous. The CDR3 is 14 amino acids. V lost 4 bases, J lost 5 bases, and 15 bases lay in between. Looked up from germline, CDR1 is ENHRY and CDR2 is SYGVKD. In DNA, the CDR3 is TGTGCCATCAGTGGCGATAATACACAGAACGAGCAGTACTTC. Translating gives CAISGDNTQNEQYF.

This clonotype has just a few counts. The V gene is TRBV24-1, the J gene TRBJ2-3; 7 nucleotides align to TRBD2. Germline assignment: CDR1 KGHDR and CDR2 SFDVKD. This CDR3 comprises 14 residues. V lost 12 bases to trimming and J lost 2 bases; unmatched junction nucleotides: 10. The DNA for the CDR3 is TGTGCCTCGAATGGGGGGGGGAACACAGATACGCAGTATTTT. It encodes CASNGGGNTDTQYF.

CDR3 sequence (DNA): TGCAGTGCTAGGAAACAGGATGAAGCTTTCTTT. It encodes CSARKQDEAFF. This sequence joins TRBV20-1 and TRBJ1-1, with D possibly matching TRBD1 (5 bases). The CDR3 runs to 11 residues. Trimming stripped 3 bases from V and 7 bases from J, with 9 bases between. CDR1 is DFQATT, CDR2 SNEGSKA, per germline (reference sequence).

This clonotype was seen many times. The rearrangement links TRBV6-6 to TRBJ1-2, with 8 nucleotides matching TRBD1. Germline V CDR1 and CDR2: MNHNY, SVGAGI (reference sequence). CDR3 length: 17 residues. Trimming removed 3 bases from V and 5 bases from J; junction bases left unmatched: 14. CDR3 protein: CASSYGGGGQGQYGYTF. The CDR3 DNA is TGTGCCAGCAGTTATGGGGGGGGAGGACAGGGACAATATGGCTACACCTTC.

This clonotype has ten or more counts. This chain uses TRBV24-1 with TRBJ2-3, with TRBD1 matching over 7 bases. Germline V gene lookup returns CDR1 KGHDR and CDR2 SFDVKD. With V trimmed by 7 bases and J by 4 bases, 4 bases remained unmatched. The CDR3 totals 13 residues. The CDR3 spells CATRQGSADTQYF. Written as DNA, the CDR3 is TGTGCCACCAGACAGGGGTCGGCAGATACGCAGTATTTT.

The sample holds many counts of this clonotype. The V gene is TRBV5-1, the J gene TRBJ2-7, with D possibly matching TRBD1 (6 bases). The germline V gene has CDR1 SGHRS and CDR2 YFSETQ. V was cut by 0 bases and J by 2 bases, with 12 bases left in between. CDR3 length: 15 residues. CDR3 in amino acids: CASSLAITGPYEQYF. In DNA, the CDR3 is TGCGCCAGCAGCTTGGCCATCACAGGGCCCTACGAGCAGTACTTC.

In its sample, this clonotype was seen many times. The V and J genes are TRBV7-8 and TRBJ2-3; no definite D call. The length of the CDR3 is 15 residues. Germline assignment: CDR1 SGHVS and CDR2 FQNEAQ. V shed 5 bases and J shed 2 bases, with 14 bases lying between them. DNA for the CDR3: TGTGCCAGCAGCGTCTACCTTTCCCACACAGATACGCAGTATTTT. Translated, it gives CASSVYLSHTDTQYF.

At least ten counts were recorded for this clonotype. The chain links TRBV20-1 to TRBJ1-6; the D gene is possibly TRBD1 (5 bases). Germline CDR1 reads DFQATT; CDR2 reads SNEGSKA (reference sequence). The CDR3 extends over 15 amino acids. V lost 5 bases, J lost 9 bases, and 20 bases lay in between. CDR3 sequence (DNA): TGCAGTGCTCCCAGCTTGGGGACGTACGGTTCACCCCTCCACTTT. Its translation: CSAPSLGTYGSPLHF.

This clonotype was recorded at least ten times. The chain has TRBV5-6 and TRBJ1-5; D remains ambiguous. Trimming stripped 4 bases from V and 3 bases from J, with 17 bases between. The CDR3 contains 16 residues. Germline CDR1 is SGHDT and CDR2 is YYEEEE. CDR3 region: CASSLVTCGLNQPQHF. The CDR3 DNA is TGTGCCAGCAGCCTGGTGACCTGCGGCCTCAATCAGCCCCAGCATTTT.

This clonotype was counted many times. V and J are TRBV5-1 and TRBJ2-2; 9 bases fit TRBD1. The J segment lost 5 bases and the V segment lost 0 bases, leaving 8 bases of the junction unmatched. Germline V CDR1 and CDR2: SGHRS, YFSETQ. The CDR3 contains 17 residues. CDR3 loop: CASSLAGQGSATGELFF. The CDR3 bases are TGCGCCAGCAGCTTGGCGGGACAGGGATCCGCGACCGGGGAGCTGTTTTTT. The full variable domain, in which reference TRBV5-1 and TRBJ2-2 provide the parts outside the CDR3, is KAGVTQTPRYLIKTRGQQVTLSCSPISGHRSVSWYQQTPGQGLQFLFEYFSETQRNKGNFPGRFSGRQFSNSRSEMNVSTLELGDSALYLCASSLAGQGSATGELFFGEGSRLTVL.

The chain recombines TRBV7-9 with TRBJ2-7, with 15 bases matching TRBD2. After removal of 3 bases from V and 1 base from J, the junction contained 7 bases not matched to a gene. CDR3 length equals 18 residues. In germline, CDR1 is SEHNR, CDR2 FQNEAQ (reference sequence). DNA of the CDR3: TGTGCCAGCAGCTTTATTCCGGGACTAGCGGGGGGTTCCTACGAGCAGTACTTC. Protein: CASSFIPGLAGGSYEQYF.

The chain joins TRBV30 to TRBJ2-2; D remains ambiguous. The CDR3 runs to 13 residues. Germline CDR1 GTSNPN, CDR2 SVGIG (reference sequence). Between the trimmed V and J ends, which lost 3 bases and 12 bases, there was a span of 17 bases. The CDR3 region has the DNA TGTGCCTGGAGACTTTCTTATCCCTGGAAGCTGTTTTTT. This translates into CAWRLSYPWKLFF.

In its sample, this clonotype was seen many times. V is TRBV6-4 and J is TRBJ1-5, with D tentatively TRBD1 (6 bases). This CDR3 spans 14 amino acids. V lost 2 bases, J lost 4 bases, and 9 bases lay in between. Germline V CDR1 and CDR2: MRHNA, SNTAGT. CDR3 sequence: CASSDATGNQPQHF. In nucleotides, the CDR3 is TGTGCCAGCAGTGACGCCACAGGGAATCAGCCCCAGCATTTT.

This clonotype was seen repeatedly, ten times or more. The chain is built from TRBV20-1 and TRBJ1-2; maybe TRBD1 (5 bases). Germline CDR1 reads DFQATT; CDR2 reads SNEGSKA (reference sequence). The CDR3 is 13 residues long. The V gene lost 0 bases and the J gene lost 8 bases, with 13 bases spanning the gap. The CDR3 spells CSARDTRGRGYTF. The CDR3 coding sequence is TGCAGTGCTAGAGATACGAGGGGCCGGGGCTACACCTTC.

This clonotype was counted at least ten times. CDR3 DNA sequence: TGTGCCAGCAGTGAAAGGGCAGATACGCAGTATTTT. It encodes CASSERADTQYF. V usage is TRBV2 and J usage is TRBJ2-3; D ambiguous. V lost 2 bases and J 4 bases, leaving 4 bases between the germline ends. The germline V gene encodes CDR1 SNHLY and CDR2 FYNNEI. CDR3 length equals 12 residues.

Many counts were recorded for this clonotype. The chain recombines TRBV12-3 or TRBV12-4 with TRBJ1-1; D might be TRBD1 (5 bases). The CDR3 runs to 14 residues. The V end was cut by 5 bases, the J end by 1 base, with 11 bases between. CDR3 DNA sequence: TGTGCCAGCAGTGGATTGACAGCGAACACTGAAGCTTTCTTT. Its protein is CASSGLTANTEAFF.

Concerning this clonotype: A much more abundant neighbour one base away suggests this may be a read error. The chain is built from TRBV9 and TRBJ2-2; D call uncertain. Germline V gene data show CDR1 as SGDLS and CDR2 as YYNGEE. CDR3 length: 14 residues. In DNA, the CDR3 is TGTACCAGCAGCGACCTCGTGGGAACCGGGGAGCTGTTTTTT. Encoded protein: CTSSDLVGTGELFF.

This clonotype was detected many times. The chain links TRBV20-1 to TRBJ2-7; D is tentatively TRBD1 or TRBD2 (5 bases each). The CDR3 length is 14 residues. The germline V and J ends were trimmed by 6 bases and 6 bases, with 21 bases remaining between them. Looked up from germline, CDR1 is DFQATT and CDR2 is SNEGSKA (reference sequence). The CDR3 bases are TGCAGTGCCCAACTGAGGGGTATCCCTACCGAGCAGTACTTC. Translation: CSAQLRGIPTEQYF.

As to this clonotype: A junction end diverges from the germline sequence, so it may reflect a read error. This chain connects TRBV4-2 to TRBJ2-1, with a tentative D call TRBD2 (5 bases). This CDR3 spans 16 amino acids. Germline assignment: CDR1 LGHNA and CDR2 YNFKEQ. Written as DNA, the CDR3 is TGTGCCAGCAGCCAAGATCAAGGGAGCTCATACAATGTGCAGTTCTTC. This encodes CASSQDQGSSYNVQFF.

The sample holds many counts of this clonotype. The chain uses TRBV2 and TRBJ1-2; 9 bases are shared with TRBD1. The V gene's germline CDR1 is SNHLY and CDR2 FYNNEI. This CDR3 comprises 16 residues. The trim removed 1 base at V and 0 bases at J, leaving 3 bases unmatched. Here the CDR3 reads CASSEGTGETNYGYTF. The CDR3 DNA reads TGTGCCAGCAGTGAAGGGACAGGGGAAACTAACTATGGCTACACCTTC.

This clonotype has at least ten counts. J is TRBJ2-1 and V is TRBV13, with 9 positions matching TRBD1. The CDR3 extends over 20 amino acids. The ends lost 0 bases at V and 1 base at J; junction bases unmatched: 13. The germline CDR1 and CDR2 sequences are PRHDT and FYEKMQ (reference sequence). The chain's CDR3 is CASSLGNRDREGGSYNEQFF. The CDR3 nucleotides read TGTGCCAGCAGCTTAGGAAACCGGGACAGGGAAGGAGGATCCTACAATGAGCAGTTCTTC.

This clonotype turned up a few times. The chain combines TRBV30 with TRBJ2-7; TRBD1 agrees at 9 bases. J lost 5 bases, V lost 0 bases, and 5 bases had no gene match. There are 14 residues in the CDR3. Germline loops: CDR1 GTSNPN, CDR2 SVGIG (reference sequence). Written as DNA, the CDR3 is TGTGCCTGGAGTGTTGGGGGACAGGGCGACGAGCAGTACTTC. This translates into CAWSVGGQGDEQYF.

This clonotype came up many times. V gene TRBV28 combines with J gene TRBJ2-3, with a tentative D call TRBD2 (6 bases). The V end was cut by 3 bases, the J end by 1 base, with 14 bases between. The CDR3 has 16 residues. Germline V gene sequence: CDR1 MDHEN, CDR2 SYDVKM. CDR3 in DNA: TGTGCCAGCAGTTTTTATGGGACTTTCGGCACAGATACGCAGTATTTT. It encodes CASSFYGTFGTDTQYF.

This clonotype was seen at least ten times. This chain links TRBV5-5 with TRBJ2-3; D remains unclear. Trimming left V 4 bases short and J 4 bases short, with 7 bases between. This CDR3 region has 12 residues. Germline-derived CDR1 and CDR2 are SGHKS and YYEKEE (reference sequence). This CDR3 is CASSHNSDTQYF. CDR3 in DNA: TGTGCCAGCAGCCATAACTCAGATACGCAGTATTTT.

This clonotype was found many times. V usage is TRBV10-3 and J usage is TRBJ2-1, with D possibly TRBD2 on 5 matching bases. V gave up 3 bases and J gave up 6 bases, with 12 bases separating them. This CDR3 spans 14 amino acids. Germline CDR1 is ENHRY and CDR2 is SYGVKD. CDR3 amino acids: CAISDGVLFNEQFF. CDR3 DNA sequence: TGTGCCATCAGTGACGGGGTACTGTTCAATGAGCAGTTCTTC.

The V and J genes are TRBV10-1 and TRBJ2-2; perhaps TRBD1 as D (6 bases). Germline V gene data show CDR1 as WNHNN and CDR2 as SYGVQD (reference sequence). The CDR3 extends over 16 amino acids. Trimming stripped 5 bases from V and 5 bases from J, with 18 bases between. The CDR3 sequence is CASSPSGALRTGELFF. The CDR3 DNA sequence: TGCGCCAGCAGTCCATCAGGGGCACTTCGGACCGGGGAGCTGTTTTTT.

As for this clonotype: Given a much more abundant clone one base away, this may be a read error. V is TRBV3-1 and J is TRBJ1-2; D gene uncertain. V was shortened by 0 bases and J by 7 bases, with 6 bases between the two germline ends. CDR1 is LGHDT and CDR2 is YNNKEL in the germline V gene (reference sequence). The CDR3 contains 12 residues. CDR3 residues: CASSQEGIGYTF. As DNA, the CDR3 is TGTGCCAGCAGCCAAGAAGGAATTGGCTACACCTTC.

This clonotype was observed at least ten times. V usage is TRBV19 and J usage is TRBJ2-7, with D unclear. V dropped 6 bases and J dropped 3 bases, with 12 bases sitting between them. CDR3 size: 13 residues. Germline assignment: CDR1 LNHDA and CDR2 SQIVND (reference sequence). The DNA for the CDR3 is TGTGCCAGTAGCCCCGGACGTAACTACGAGCAGTACTTC. Translating it yields CASSPGRNYEQYF.

This clonotype was detected many times. This chain connects TRBV5-1 to TRBJ2-5; no firm D call. V was clipped by 0 bases and J by 0 bases, with 9 bases between them. This CDR3 spans 15 amino acids. Germline CDR1 and CDR2: SGHRS and YFSETQ. The CDR3 DNA follows: TGCGCCAGCAGCTTGGACCCGGGTTACCAAGAGACCCAGTACTTC. It encodes CASSLDPGYQETQYF.